The sequence of this T cell receptor (beta chain) was determined in a study of CD8+ T cells in alopecia areata. On the study more broadly: Treated patients took oral tofacitinib at 5 to 10 mg twice daily.

It was cDNA, reverse transcribed from extracted RNA, that served as the sequencing template. The table came from immunoSEQ multiplex PCR; TCRdb's copy has only in-frame clones and leaves some out. The sample includes about 150,000 clones, under 60% of them seen just once. This CDR3 comprises 15 residues. The germline V gene encodes CDR1 SGHVS and CDR2 FQNEAQ. The V segment lost 5 bases and the J segment 2 bases; nucleotides outside the gene matches: 7. The specimen comprised CD8+ T cells sorted from blood, sampled at week 0. The chain has TRBV7-8 and TRBJ2-3; 7 nucleotides match TRBD1. The TCR sequence derives from a human donor with alopecia areata. The CDR3 nucleotides are TGTGCCAGCAGCCCACAAGGGGGCCTCACAGATACGCAGTATTTT. Amino acids: CASSPQGGLTDTQYF.